The present TCR beta chain was sequenced within a study of control samples from healthy donors and cancer patients. TCRdb keeps only in-frame clones here, not all; method: immunoSEQ multiplex PCR. The sample carries roughly 130,000 clones, approximately 90% recorded once. The table lists this clone with many counts. CDR1 and CDR2 from the germline V gene are MNHEY and SVGAGI. CDR3 length equals 15 residues. Germline trimming cut 7 bases from V and 0 bases from J; bases unmatched to any gene: 8. This sequence joins TRBV6-5 and TRBJ2-7; 8 nucleotides agree with TRBD1. The sequenced material came from blood. This clonotype was obtained from a man younger than 35 in good health. CDR3 sequence reads: CASNLDRASSYEQYF. CDR3 bases: TGTGCCAGCAACCTGGACAGGGCAAGCTCCTACGAGCAGTACTTC.